This TCR beta chain was sequenced in a study of graft-versus-host responses after intestinal transplantation. The length of the CDR3 is 18 residues. CDR1 and CDR2 (germline): SGHAT, FQNNGV. After removal of 0 bases from V and 2 bases from J, the junction contained 8 bases not matched to a gene. As to this clone: The antigen remains unidentified.

Generated by immunoSEQ multiplex PCR, the TCRdb table keeps only in-frame clones and is missing some. The sample records approximately 90,000 clones, approximately 90% being singletons. Study results and caveats: Peak circulating GvH clone levels were associated with early post-transplant HvG declines.

The source was unstimulated CD4+ T cells sorted from spleen or lymph node cells, collected before transplant. This clonotype originated in a human donor who was the organ donor for an intestinal transplant. The chain couples TRBV11-2 to TRBJ2-5; 11 bases agree with TRBD2. CDR3 coding DNA: TGTGCCAGCAGCTTAGATAGGCTAGCGGGAGGACAACAAGAGACCCAGTACTTC. Protein sequence: CASSLDRLAGGQQETQYF.